These 24 T cell receptor beta chains share one sample of origin, sequenced in a study of blood T cell repertoires in COVID-19. Data came from immunoSEQ multiplex PCR; TCRdb stores just in-frame clones and leaves some out. The table has fewer than 400,000 clones, 70% to 90% seen once; the top ten hold less than 4.5%. The sequenced sample was PBMCs or T cells enriched from blood (not recorded which). Receptor source: a man aged 25-45 years who had recovered from COVID-19.

This clone occurred once. The chain is built from TRBV7-9 and TRBJ2-2, with D possibly matching TRBD2 (6 bases). Germline CDR1 is SEHNR and CDR2 is FQNEAQ (reference sequence). V was trimmed by 5 bases and J by 0 bases, leaving 10 bases between them. CDR3 length: 15 residues. CDR3 region: CASSRDFTNTGELFF. CDR3 coding DNA: TGTGCCAGCAGCAGGGACTTCACGAACACCGGGGAGCTGTTTTTT.

V is TRBV10-3 and J is TRBJ1-2, with D possibly TRBD1 on 5 matching bases. Germline CDR1 reads ENHRY; CDR2 reads SYGVKD. V gave up 5 bases and J gave up 6 bases, with 19 bases separating them. The CDR3 sequence is 15 residues long. Here the CDR3 DNA reads TGTGCCATCAGTCAGGTCGGTGGGGGGGAGGATGGCTACACCTTC. Amino acids: CAISQVGGGEDGYTF.

This chain links TRBV24-1 with TRBJ2-7, with 8 bases aligning to TRBD1. Trimming at V came to 7 bases and at J to 6 bases, leaving 7 bases not matched to a gene. Germline V gene data show CDR1 as KGHDR and CDR2 as SFDVKD. CDR3 length: 13 amino acids. The CDR3 DNA reads as TGTGCCACCAGGGCAGGGGGCTTAGGCGAGCAGTACTTC. This sequence encodes CATRAGGLGEQYF.

This clone was observed a few times. This chain uses TRBV5-1 with TRBJ2-1; TRBD2 aligns across 7 bases. In germline, CDR1 is SGHRS, CDR2 YFSETQ. The CDR3 has 16 amino acids. V lost 4 bases to trimming and J lost 4 bases; unmatched junction nucleotides: 11. CDR3 loop: CASSARQGAGYNEQFF. The CDR3 coding sequence is TGCGCCAGCAGCGCCCGCCAGGGAGCGGGGTACAATGAGCAGTTCTTC.

This clone came up once. A read error may produce the germline difference seen at one junction end. The J gene is TRBJ2-7, the V gene TRBV5-6; 8 bases agree with TRBD1. The CDR3 runs 15 residues. CDR1 is SGHDT, CDR2 YYEEEE, per germline. CDR3 amino acids: CASSLDRVGSYEQYF. The CDR3 bases are TGTGCCAGCAGTTTGGACAGGGTAGGCTCCTACGAGCAGTACTTC.

This clone came up once. J is TRBJ2-1 and V is TRBV6-4; no reliable D call. The germline gives CDR1 MRHNA, CDR2 SNTAGT. Trimming shortened V by 3 bases and J by 6 bases, and 9 bases separated the two germline ends. The CDR3 contains 13 residues. This CDR3 is CASSEHHSNEQFF. CDR3 sequence (DNA): TGTGCCAGCAGTGAGCATCACAGCAATGAGCAGTTCTTC.

DNA of the CDR3: TGCGCCAGCAAGGGACAAAACAATGAGCAGTTCTTC. Translated, it gives CASKGQNNEQFF. The chain carries TRBV10-2 and TRBJ2-1, with D maybe TRBD1 (6 bases). Trimming removed 7 bases from V and 5 bases from J, with 9 bases in between. Germline-derived CDR1 and CDR2 are WSHSY and SAAADI. This CDR3 comprises 12 residues.

The chain links TRBV18 to TRBJ1-1; TRBD1 matches at 9 bases. The CDR3 extends over 15 amino acids. In germline, CDR1 is KGHSH, CDR2 LQKENI. V lost 7 bases and J lost 1; bases outside the gene matches: 7. For the CDR3, the DNA is TGTGCCAGCTTCGGGACAGGGCTTAGGAACACTGAAGCTTTCTTT. It specifies CASFGTGLRNTEAFF.

The rearrangement joins TRBV5-6 to TRBJ1-4; D is unresolved. In germline, CDR1 is SGHDT, CDR2 YYEEEE. With 4 bases removed from V and 3 bases from J, the gap between germline ends came to 19 bases. The CDR3 is made up of 17 amino acids. The DNA for the CDR3 is TGTGCCAGCAGCGCCGGACTGGGTGGGCTGTCTAATGAAAAACTGTTTTTT. It codes for CASSAGLGGLSNEKLFF.

Written as DNA, the CDR3 is TGTGCCAGCAGCCAATCGGGACTTATGAACACTGAAGCTTTCTTT. Protein sequence: CASSQSGLMNTEAFF. The chain uses TRBV5-6 and TRBJ1-1, with D perhaps TRBD1 (5 bases). The germline V gene has CDR1 SGHDT and CDR2 YYEEEE. V lost 4 bases to trimming and J lost 0 bases, with 13 bases between them. The CDR3 covers 15 residues.

The chain uses TRBV7-8 and TRBJ1-5, with no clear D. Trimming stripped 0 bases from V and 5 bases from J, with 11 bases between. This CDR3 spans 15 amino acids. Germline assignment: CDR1 SGHVS and CDR2 FQNEAQ. The CDR3 loop reads CASSLARTLDQPQHF. The CDR3 DNA is TGTGCCAGCAGCTTAGCCCGCACTTTGGATCAGCCCCAGCATTTT.

The rearrangement uses TRBV6-2 or TRBV6-3 and TRBJ1-5; the D is unclear. The CDR3 extends over 15 amino acids. Germline loops: CDR1 MNHEY, CDR2 SVGEGT. V lost 0 bases, J lost 7 bases, and 13 bases lay in between. The CDR3 is CASSYSRTAGQPQHF. The CDR3 DNA reads as TGTGCCAGCAGTTACTCTAGAACAGCAGGACAGCCCCAGCATTTT.

The DNA for the CDR3 is TGTGCCAGCAGGATGGGGGCAGCCCTGGAGCAGTACTTC. Translating gives CASRMGAALEQYF. The chain recombines TRBV12-3 or TRBV12-4 with TRBJ2-7, with a weak D call TRBD1 (6 bases). CDR3 length: 13 residues. V lost 6 bases and J lost 7, with 16 bases in between.

This clone was found a few times. The genes are TRBV5-1 and TRBJ1-6; D uncertain. V was trimmed by 6 bases and J by 8 bases, leaving 12 bases between them. This CDR3 contains 13 residues. CDR1 SGHRS and CDR2 YFSETQ come from the germline V gene. The CDR3 sequence is CASKEGLYSPLHF. In nucleotides, the CDR3 is TGCGCCAGCAAGGAGGGCCTTTATTCACCCCTCCACTTT.

The rearrangement joins TRBV6-4 to TRBJ2-1; TRBD1 might be the D (5 bases). This CDR3 contains 15 residues. Trimming cost V 2 bases and J 2 bases, with 10 bases left between them. In germline, CDR1 is MRHNA, CDR2 SNTAGT. The DNA of the CDR3 is TGTGCCAGCAGTGACGAGTTAGGGGCCTACAATGAGCAGTTCTTC. Translated, it gives CASSDELGAYNEQFF.

V usage is TRBV10-3 and J usage is TRBJ2-3; 7 bases align to TRBD1. Per the germline V gene, CDR1 is ENHRY and CDR2 is SYGVKD. This CDR3 is 15 amino acids long. Germline trimming cut 6 bases from V and 3 bases from J; bases unmatched to any gene: 9. CDR3 in amino acids: CAISGRGSGTDTQYF. The CDR3 bases are TGTGCCATCAGCGGCAGGGGGTCTGGGACAGATACGCAGTATTTT.

The chain uses TRBV7-9 and TRBJ2-2, with D maybe TRBD2 (6 bases). CDR1 and CDR2 (germline): SEHNR, FQNEAQ (reference sequence). V was shortened by 4 bases and J by 9 bases, with 21 bases between the two germline ends. The CDR3 spans 16 residues. The CDR3 sequence: CASSSRAEGRRRELFF. CDR3 in DNA: TGTGCCAGCAGCTCCCGGGCGGAGGGCAGGCGCCGGGAGCTGTTTTTT.

The V gene is TRBV7-9, the J gene TRBJ1-5; 7 bases map to TRBD1. The CDR3 sequence is 14 residues long. Germline assignment: CDR1 SEHNR and CDR2 FQNEAQ (reference sequence). V lost 5 bases to trimming and J lost 7 bases; unmatched junction nucleotides: 8. The CDR3 bases are TGTGCCAGCAGCGAGACAGGGAGAGGCCAGCCCCAGCATTTT. Translated: CASSETGRGQPQHF.

The chain links TRBV10-3 to TRBJ1-2; 9 bases fit TRBD1. The CDR3 totals 14 residues. The V gene end was trimmed by 10 bases and the J gene end by 2 bases; junction bases not matched to a gene: 8. The germline CDR1 and CDR2 sequences are ENHRY and SYGVKD. CDR3 sequence reads: CATRGQGYNYGYTF. The CDR3 bases are TGTGCCACCCGGGGACAGGGTTACAACTATGGCTACACCTTC.

The genes are TRBV29-1 and TRBJ1-3, with D perhaps matching TRBD1 (6 bases). The germline gives CDR1 SQVTM, CDR2 ANQGSEA. The CDR3 extends over 14 amino acids. Trimming stripped 0 bases from V and 4 bases from J, with 10 bases between. CDR3 residues: CSVEDHGTGNTIYF. The CDR3 DNA is TGCAGCGTTGAAGATCATGGGACAGGAAACACCATATATTTT.

The chain joins TRBV2 to TRBJ2-1, with TRBD1 identical over 11 bases. This CDR3 region has 14 residues. Trimming cost V 6 bases and J 9 bases; bases outside gene matches: 7. The germline V gene encodes CDR1 SNHLY and CDR2 FYNNEI. The chain's CDR3 is CASSWTGGQGEQFF. DNA of the CDR3: TGTGCCAGCAGCTGGACAGGGGGCCAGGGTGAGCAGTTCTTC.

The rearrangement joins TRBV18 to TRBJ2-7; D uncertain. Trimming removed 4 bases from V and 3 bases from J, with 16 bases in between. CDR1 is KGHSH, CDR2 LQKENI, per germline. The length of the CDR3 is 15 residues. The CDR3 DNA reads TGTGCCAGCTCACTCTACCAGGCCACCGACTACGAGCAGTACTTC. Its translation: CASSLYQATDYEQYF.

In its sample, this clone was seen once. The chain is built from TRBV5-1 and TRBJ2-7; 7 bases match TRBD1. J gave up 1 base and V 2 bases, and 6 bases lay outside the gene matches. CDR1 and CDR2 from the germline V gene are SGHRS and YFSETQ. The CDR3 sequence is 15 residues long. The CDR3 nucleotides are TGCGCCAGCAGCTTACAGACAGGGCCTTCCTACGAGCAGTACTTC. Amino acid sequence: CASSLQTGPSYEQYF.

This chain links TRBV6-4 with TRBJ1-1; TRBD1 matches at 7 bases. The CDR3 totals 15 residues. V shed 4 bases, J shed 5 bases, and the junction held 10 bases outside the gene matches. CDR1 is MRHNA and CDR2 is SNTAGT in the germline V gene. CDR3 nucleotide sequence: TGTGCCAGCAGTGTCGTCGAGGGGGCAGGGACTGAAGCTTTCTTT. It encodes CASSVVEGAGTEAFF.